These 32 T cell receptor beta chains were sequenced from one sample in a study of blood T cells in healthy people across ages. Then a second PCR, running roughly 6 to 11 cycles, was carried out with a sample-barcoded 5' primer and a J-beta primer mix. MiXCR was run by TCRdb on the 5' RACE reads, yielding one entry per CDR3 protein. The data show roughly 1.7 million distinct CDR3 sequences, roughly a third seen once. Sequencing used blood. The receptor source for this set is a young woman in good health.

The chain recombines TRBV29-1 with TRBJ1-1, with D unclear. Germline CDR1 and CDR2: SQVTM and ANQGSEA. The V and J ends lost 7 bases and 5 bases respectively, with 11 bases between them. This CDR3 comprises 11 residues. CDR3 amino acids: CSASTATEAFF. The CDR3 DNA reads TGCAGCGCCAGCACGGCAACTGAAGCTTTCTTT.

Comments on this clonotype: Its ends do not fully match the called genes, so a read error is possible. This chain links TRBV10-3 with TRBJ2-5, with TRBD1 identical over 8 bases. There are 16 residues in the CDR3. Per germline, CDR1 ENHRY and CDR2 SYGVKD. For the CDR3, the DNA is TGTGCCTTCAGTGGTAATTCAGGGACAGGTGAAGAGACCCAGTACTTC. Its protein is CAFSGNSGTGEETQYF.

The sample holds a few counts of this clonotype. The chain is built from TRBV29-1 and TRBJ1-1; D call uncertain. V was pared by 3 bases and J by 1 base, with 12 bases between. The CDR3 has 14 amino acids. In germline, CDR1 is SQVTM, CDR2 ANQGSEA. CDR3 bases: TGCAGCGTTGAGAGGGAGGGTTGGAACACTGAAGCTTTCTTT. Translating it yields CSVEREGWNTEAFF.

In regard to this clonotype: One end of the junction does not line up with germline, which may come from a read error. The chain uses TRBV3-1 and TRBJ2-6; 9 bases map to TRBD1. Germline CDR1 and CDR2: LGHDT and YNNKEL (reference sequence). The CDR3 sequence is 18 residues long. The CDR3 region has the DNA TGTGCCAGCAGCCCCTGGACAGGGGCCTTGTCTGGGGCCAACGTCCCGACTTTC. Translating gives CASSPWTGALSGANVPTF.

This clonotype occurred a few times. The genes are TRBV6-5 and TRBJ2-7; possible D gene TRBD2, 5 bases. There are 14 residues in the CDR3. Germline CDR1 MNHEY, CDR2 SVGAGI. The V end lost 0 bases, the J end lost 3 bases, and 9 bases lay between the germline ends. The CDR3 coding sequence is TGTGCCAGCAGTTACTCGGAGCGGAGCTACGAGCAGTACTTC. It yields the protein CASSYSERSYEQYF.

V and J are TRBV6-1 and TRBJ2-7; 10 bases align to TRBD2. With 4 bases clipped from V and 7 bases from J, the junction kept 13 bases outside the gene matches. This CDR3 spans 16 amino acids. Germline CDR1 reads MNHNS; CDR2 reads SASEGT. The DNA of the CDR3 is TGTGCCAGCAGTGGGCCCCGACTAGCGGGTTTCAATGAGCAGTACTTC. As protein: CASSGPRLAGFNEQYF.

The chain combines TRBV6-1 with TRBJ2-4; possible D gene TRBD2, 5 bases. Gene TRBJ2-7 matches the end of the DNA better, so the J call may be wrong. Germline lookup yields CDR1 MNHNS and CDR2 SASEGT. This CDR3 is built from 13 residues. CDR3 amino acids: CASIRPSPYEQYF. The CDR3 bases are TGTGCCAGCATTAGACCTAGCCCCTACGAGCAGTACTTC.

The chain is built from TRBV20-1 and TRBJ2-1; TRBD2 matches 10 bases. Germline V gene sequence: CDR1 DFQATT, CDR2 SNEGSKA (reference sequence). CDR3 size: 16 residues. Germline trimming cut 0 bases from V and 9 bases from J; bases unmatched to any gene: 11. The CDR3 sequence is CSARDRTSGPRGEQFF. In DNA, the CDR3 is TGCAGTGCTAGAGACAGGACTAGCGGTCCCAGGGGTGAGCAGTTCTTC.

This clonotype was counted ten times or more. The chain is built from TRBV11-2 and TRBJ2-7; 14 nucleotides line up with TRBD2. CDR3 length: 14 amino acids. CDR1 and CDR2 (germline): SGHAT, FQNNGV. The J segment lost 7 bases and the V segment lost 5 bases, leaving 4 bases of the junction unmatched. CDR3 protein: CASSGGTSGGEQYF. The CDR3 nucleotides read TGTGCCAGCAGCGGCGGGACTAGCGGGGGTGAGCAGTACTTC.

This chain joins TRBV4-1 and TRBJ2-6, with D unresolved. The CDR3 spans 16 residues. Trimming took off 6 bases at V and 2 bases at J, with 14 bases between the two ends. The germline CDR1 and CDR2 sequences are MGHRA and YSYEKL. The CDR3 loop reads CASSQYMLAGANVLTF. CDR3 bases: TGCGCCAGCAGTCAGTACATGCTCGCTGGGGCCAACGTCCTGACTTTC.

The chain combines TRBV9 with TRBJ1-6; a weak D match, TRBD1 (5 bases). Germline lookup yields CDR1 SGDLS and CDR2 YYNGEE. V lost 4 bases and J lost 12, with 14 bases in between. The CDR3 is 13 residues long. The CDR3 here is CASSLLQVLPLHF. CDR3 DNA: TGTGCCAGCAGCCTACTACAGGTCCTACCCCTCCACTTT.

This clonotype was seen a handful of times. The gene calls are TRBV5-1 and TRBJ2-5; possibly TRBD2 for D (5 bases). The V gene lost 4 bases and the J gene lost 4 bases, with 20 bases spanning the gap. Germline assignment: CDR1 SGHRS and CDR2 YFSETQ. This CDR3 contains 16 residues. CDR3 DNA sequence: TGCGCCAGCAGCCCTGGACCGGGTGGAGGATCAGAGACCCAGTACTTC. Amino acid sequence: CASSPGPGGGSETQYF.

This chain joins TRBV24-1 and TRBJ2-1; 10 positions agree with TRBD2. V dropped 5 bases and J dropped 9; count of bases not matched to a gene: 6. The CDR3 sequence is 14 residues long. The germline V gene has CDR1 KGHDR and CDR2 SFDVKD. CDR3 sequence: CATSGLAGEVEQFF. The CDR3 DNA follows: TGTGCCACCAGTGGGCTAGCGGGAGAAGTTGAGCAGTTCTTC.

The rearrangement joins TRBV9 to TRBJ2-7; 7 bases are shared with TRBD2. After removal of 2 bases from V and 2 bases from J, the junction contained 7 bases not matched to a gene. Germline V gene lookup returns CDR1 SGDLS and CDR2 YYNGEE. The CDR3 has 15 amino acids. Here the CDR3 reads CASSVGGDPPYEQYF. The CDR3 DNA reads TGTGCCAGCAGCGTGGGGGGGGATCCTCCCTACGAGCAGTACTTC.

The chain is built from TRBV7-3 and TRBJ2-7; tentatively, D is TRBD1 or TRBD2 (5 bases each). Trimming took 0 bases from V and 0 from J, leaving 9 bases between them. Germline CDR1 and CDR2: SGHTA and FQGTGA. The CDR3 length is 15 residues. The CDR3 sequence: CASSLTPGTSYEQYF. CDR3 coding DNA: TGTGCCAGCAGCTTAACCCCCGGGACCTCCTACGAGCAGTACTTC.

The chain couples TRBV5-1 to TRBJ2-1; the match to TRBD2 covers 11 bases. This CDR3 has 17 amino acids. In germline, CDR1 is SGHRS, CDR2 YFSETQ. V lost 4 bases and J lost 4; bases outside the gene matches: 10. CDR3 region: CASSVAGTSGKYNEQFF. The CDR3 nucleotides read TGCGCCAGCAGCGTGGCCGGGACTAGCGGTAAATACAATGAGCAGTTCTTC.

This clonotype was detected a few times. The V call is TRBV29-1, the J call TRBJ1-5; perhaps TRBD1 as D (6 bases). Between the trimmed V and J ends, which lost 6 bases and 4 bases, there was a span of 10 bases. The CDR3 is made up of 12 amino acids. CDR1 and CDR2 from the germline V gene are SQVTM and ANQGSEA. CDR3 protein: CSVGQKNQPQHF. DNA for the CDR3: TGCAGCGTAGGACAGAAAAATCAGCCCCAGCATTTT.

The V gene is TRBV5-5, the J gene TRBJ2-3; 8 positions match TRBD1. The V and J ends lost 4 bases and 0 bases, in that order; junction bases with no gene match: 4. Per germline, CDR1 SGHKS and CDR2 YYEKEE (reference sequence). CDR3 size: 15 residues. The CDR3 sequence is CASSRRQGSTDTQYF. Written as DNA, the CDR3 is TGTGCCAGCAGCAGACGACAGGGGAGCACAGATACGCAGTATTTT.

The chain is built from TRBV27 and TRBJ2-2, with D unclear. The V end lost 6 bases, the J end lost 0 bases, and 11 bases lay between the germline ends. The CDR3 is made up of 15 amino acids. From germline, CDR1 is MNHEY and CDR2 SMNVEV (reference sequence). The DNA for the CDR3 is TGTGCCAGCAGCTACAGCCTCGCGAACACCGGGGAGCTGTTTTTT. It yields the protein CASSYSLANTGELFF.

The J gene is TRBJ2-2, the V gene TRBV24-1; no firm D call. Germline V gene sequence: CDR1 KGHDR, CDR2 SFDVKD. The V end lost 4 bases, the J end lost 6 bases, and 8 bases lay between the germline ends. This CDR3 has 13 amino acids. The CDR3, as DNA: TGTGCCACCAGTGACCCCTGGCCCGGGGAGCTGTTTTTT. Translated: CATSDPWPGELFF.

This chain connects TRBV20-1 to TRBJ2-1, with 8 bases lining up with TRBD1. The CDR3 has 15 amino acids. The germline V gene encodes CDR1 DFQATT and CDR2 SNEGSKA (reference sequence). The V gene end was trimmed by 2 bases and the J gene end by 13 bases; junction bases not matched to a gene: 16. In DNA, the CDR3 is TGCAGTGCTAGACTAGGGACAGGTTACCAGGAGACCCAGTTCTTC. It is translated as CSARLGTGYQETQFF.

The V call is TRBV7-2, the J call TRBJ2-1, with no clear D. Germline CDR1 is SGHTA and CDR2 is FQGNSA. Trimming pared 5 bases from V and 2 bases from J, leaving 13 bases between. CDR3 length equals 15 residues. CDR3 DNA: TGTGCCAGCAGCACACGTGGGCTCACCTACAATGAGCAGTTCTTC. Residues: CASSTRGLTYNEQFF. The whole variable domain, filled in from reference TRBV7-2 and TRBJ2-1, reads GAGVSQSPSNKVTEKGKDVELRCDPISGHTALYWYRQSLGQGLEFLIYFQGNSAPDKSGLPSDRFSAERTGGSVSTLTIQRTQQEDSAVYLCASSTRGLTYNEQFFGPGTRLTVL.

The V gene is TRBV7-2, the J gene TRBJ2-1; 7 bases fit TRBD1. Germline V gives CDR1 SGHTA, CDR2 FQGNSA. This CDR3 comprises 15 residues. J gave up 7 bases and V 5 bases, and 11 bases lay outside the gene matches. The CDR3 is CASSPDRISGNEQFF. In nucleotides, the CDR3 is TGTGCCAGCAGCCCGGACAGGATATCGGGAAATGAGCAGTTCTTC.

This clonotype came up a few times. V and J are TRBV4-2 and TRBJ1-5; no firm D call. CDR3 length equals 16 residues. CDR1 is LGHNA and CDR2 is YNFKEQ in the germline V gene. With 0 bases removed from V and 2 bases from J, the gap between germline ends came to 11 bases. CDR3 coding DNA: TGTGCCAGCAGCCAAGAAGTAGGGTATGGCAATCAGCCCCAGCATTTT. It codes for CASSQEVGYGNQPQHF.

Concerning this clonotype itself: A read error may be the cause here, since a much bigger clone is one base away. The genes are TRBV7-3 and TRBJ2-7, with a tentative D call TRBD2 (5 bases). The CDR3 contains 15 residues. Germline values: CDR1 SGHTA, CDR2 FQGTGA. Trimming took off 2 bases at V and 7 bases at J, with 18 bases between the two ends. As DNA, the CDR3 is TGTGCCAGCAGCTTACACCGCGGACTCTCCATAGAGCAGTACTTC. This gives the protein CASSLHRGLSIEQYF.

This chain uses TRBV7-8 with TRBJ1-2, with unresolved D. The CDR3 is 14 amino acids. V gave up 2 bases and J gave up 0 bases, with 7 bases separating them. CDR1 and CDR2 (germline): SGHVS, FQNEAQ. The CDR3 coding sequence is TGTGCCAGCAGCTTAAGCCGGACTAACTATGGCTACACCTTC. Encoded protein: CASSLSRTNYGYTF.

This clonotype was found a few times. The chain joins TRBV7-9 to TRBJ1-1, with D uncertain. Trimming cost V 3 bases and J 3 bases, with 17 bases left between them. Germline V CDR1 and CDR2: SEHNR, FQNEAQ (reference sequence). The CDR3 spans 16 residues. CDR3 DNA: TGTGCCAGCAGCTTGGGGAGGGCCACATCTTACACTGAAGCTTTCTTT. Translating gives CASSLGRATSYTEAFF.

This chain connects TRBV6-5 to TRBJ2-1; TRBD2 agrees at 11 bases. The germline V gene has CDR1 MNHEY and CDR2 SVGAGI. This CDR3 is built from 16 residues. V gave up 0 bases and J gave up 5 bases; unmatched junction bases: 3. The CDR3 coding sequence is TGTGCCAGCAGTTACTCGGCGGGACTAGCGGACAATGAGCAGTTCTTC. It yields the protein CASSYSAGLADNEQFF.

This clonotype has a handful of counts. This CDR3 reads CASSGDANIEQFF. For the CDR3, the DNA is TGTGCCAGCAGCGGGGACGCCAACATTGAGCAGTTCTTC. The chain joins TRBV9 to TRBJ2-1; D could derive from TRBD1 or TRBD2 (5 bases each). The CDR3 sequence is 13 residues long. CDR1 SGDLS and CDR2 YYNGEE come from the germline V gene. Trimming shortened V by 3 bases and J by 9 bases, and 13 bases separated the two germline ends.

This clonotype has more than one count but fewer than ten. This chain joins TRBV5-1 and TRBJ1-1; 7 bases match TRBD1. The CDR3 is 15 amino acids. J lost 0 bases, V lost 3 bases, and 5 bases had no gene match. Germline assignment: CDR1 SGHRS and CDR2 YFSETQ. CDR3 region: CASSSGDSLNTEAFF. The CDR3 DNA reads TGCGCCAGCAGCTCGGGGGACAGTTTGAACACTGAAGCTTTCTTT.

V and J are TRBV5-1 and TRBJ2-5; TRBD2 matches 9 bases. The CDR3 is 18 residues long. V was clipped by 0 bases and J by 1 base; unmatched bases: 10. From germline, CDR1 is SGHRS and CDR2 YFSETQ. The CDR3 is CASSLGLAVPGVQETQYF. The CDR3, as DNA: TGCGCCAGCAGCTTGGGACTAGCGGTACCGGGGGTCCAAGAGACCCAGTACTTC.

The chain links TRBV7-3 to TRBJ2-5; 12 bases match TRBD2. The V gene end was trimmed by 3 bases and the J gene end by 0 bases; junction bases not matched to a gene: 5. Germline V lookup: CDR1 SGHTA, CDR2 FQGTGA. The CDR3 is made up of 17 amino acids. CDR3: CASSLTSGSFYQETQYF. The CDR3 coding sequence is TGTGCCAGCAGCTTGACTAGCGGGAGCTTTTACCAAGAGACCCAGTACTTC. Supplemented by reference TRBV7-3 and TRBJ2-5, the full variable domain reads GAGVSQTPSNKVTEKGKYVELRCDPISGHTALYWYRQSLGQGPEFLIYFQGTGAADDSGLPNDRFFAVRPEGSVSTLKIQRTERGDSAVYLCASSLTSGSFYQETQYFGPGTRLLVL.